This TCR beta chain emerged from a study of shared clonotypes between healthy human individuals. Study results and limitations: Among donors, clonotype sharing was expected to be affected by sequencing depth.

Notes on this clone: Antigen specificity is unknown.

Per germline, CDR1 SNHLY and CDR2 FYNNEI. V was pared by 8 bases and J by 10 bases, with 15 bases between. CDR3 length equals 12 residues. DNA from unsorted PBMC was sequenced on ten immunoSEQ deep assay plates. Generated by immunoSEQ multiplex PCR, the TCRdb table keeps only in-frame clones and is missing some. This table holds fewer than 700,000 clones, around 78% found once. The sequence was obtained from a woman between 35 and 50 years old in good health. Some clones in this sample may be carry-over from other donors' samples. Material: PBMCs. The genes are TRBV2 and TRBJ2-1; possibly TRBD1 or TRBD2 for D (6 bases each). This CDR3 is CASEGGPSEQFF. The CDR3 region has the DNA TGTGCCAGCGAGGGGGGACCGTCAGAGCAGTTCTTC. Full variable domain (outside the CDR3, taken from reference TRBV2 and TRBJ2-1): EPEVTQTPSHQVTQMGQEVILRCVPISNHLYFYWYRQILGQKVEFLVSFYNNEISEKSEIFDDQFSVERPDGSNFTLKIRSTKLEDSAMYFCASEGGPSEQFFGPGTRLTVL.